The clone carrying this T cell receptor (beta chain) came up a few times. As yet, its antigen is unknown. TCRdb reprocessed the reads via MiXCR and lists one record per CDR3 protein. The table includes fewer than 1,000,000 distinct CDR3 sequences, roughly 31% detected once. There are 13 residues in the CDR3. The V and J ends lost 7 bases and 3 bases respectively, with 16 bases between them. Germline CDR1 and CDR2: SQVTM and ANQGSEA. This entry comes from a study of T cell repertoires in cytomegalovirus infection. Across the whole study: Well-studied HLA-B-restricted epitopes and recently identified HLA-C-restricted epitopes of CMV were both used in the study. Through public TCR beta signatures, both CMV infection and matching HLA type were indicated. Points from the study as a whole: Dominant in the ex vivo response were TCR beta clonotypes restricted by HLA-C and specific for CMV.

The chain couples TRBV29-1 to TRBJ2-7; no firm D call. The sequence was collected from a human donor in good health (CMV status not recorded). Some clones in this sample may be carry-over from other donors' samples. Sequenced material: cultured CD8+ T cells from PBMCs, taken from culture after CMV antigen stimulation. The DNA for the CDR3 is TGCAGCGCCGAGAGTGGCACACACTACGAGCAGTACTTC. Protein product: CSAESGTHYEQYF.